This entry concerns a single T cell receptor (beta chain). Unmatched junction bases numbered 10, after V lost 4 bases and J lost 5 bases. The CDR3 has 16 residues. The germline V gene has CDR1 LGHNA and CDR2 YSLEER. Sequenced by immunoSEQ multiplex PCR; TCRdb stores in-frame clones only, minus some. Among 250,000 or so clones, approximately 88% were seen once, and the ten largest hold about 2.5%. This sample is part of a study of blood T cell repertoires in COVID-19. Study at large: Spain, Italy and the United States supplied samples that represented acute and convalescent COVID-19.

This sequence was found in a woman younger than 45 with acute COVID-19. The chain recombines TRBV4-3 with TRBJ2-1; 8 bases are shared with TRBD2. The specimen sequenced was PBMCs or T cells enriched from blood (not recorded which). CDR3 coding DNA: TGCGCCAGCAGCCCTTATCACTTAGCGGGGAACAATGAGCAGTTCTTC. As protein: CASSPYHLAGNNEQFF.